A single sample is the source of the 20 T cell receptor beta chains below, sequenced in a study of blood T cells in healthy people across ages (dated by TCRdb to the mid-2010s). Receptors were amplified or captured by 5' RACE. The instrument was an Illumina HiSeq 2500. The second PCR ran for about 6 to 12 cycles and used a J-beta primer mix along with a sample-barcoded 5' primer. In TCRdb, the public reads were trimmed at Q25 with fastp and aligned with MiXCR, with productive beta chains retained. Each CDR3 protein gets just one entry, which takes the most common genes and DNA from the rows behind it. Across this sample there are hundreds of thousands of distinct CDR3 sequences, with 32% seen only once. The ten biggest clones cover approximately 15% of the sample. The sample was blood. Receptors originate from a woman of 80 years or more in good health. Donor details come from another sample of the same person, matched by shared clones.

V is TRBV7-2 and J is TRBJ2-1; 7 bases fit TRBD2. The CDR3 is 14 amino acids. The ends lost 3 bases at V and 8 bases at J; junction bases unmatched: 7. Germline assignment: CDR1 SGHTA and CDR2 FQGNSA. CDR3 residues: CASSLSGATDEQFF. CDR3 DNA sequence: TGTGCCAGCAGCTTGAGCGGGGCCACGGATGAGCAGTTCTTC.

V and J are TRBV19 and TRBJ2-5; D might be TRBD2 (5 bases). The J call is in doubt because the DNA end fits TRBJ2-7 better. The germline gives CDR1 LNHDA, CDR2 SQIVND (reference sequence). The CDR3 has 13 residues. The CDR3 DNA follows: TGTGCCAGTAGTATTAACAGTGCGGGCGAGCAGTACTTC. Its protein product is CASSINSAGEQYF.

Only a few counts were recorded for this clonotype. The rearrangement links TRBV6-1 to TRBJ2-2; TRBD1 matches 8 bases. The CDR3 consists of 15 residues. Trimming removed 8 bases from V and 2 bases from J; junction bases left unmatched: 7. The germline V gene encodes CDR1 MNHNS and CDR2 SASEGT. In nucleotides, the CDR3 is TGTGCCAGCTCTCGGCAGGGGGCCAACACCGGGGAGCTGTTTTTT. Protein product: CASSRQGANTGELFF.

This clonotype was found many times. Here the CDR3 reads CASSRQDNYGYTF. In DNA, the CDR3 is TGTGCCAGCAGCCGACAGGATAACTATGGCTACACCTTC. This chain uses TRBV3-1 with TRBJ1-2; D perhaps matches TRBD1 (6 bases). Deletions cut 4 bases from V and 1 base from J, with 7 bases between. Germline V gene sequence: CDR1 LGHDT, CDR2 YNNKEL (reference sequence). The CDR3 consists of 13 residues.

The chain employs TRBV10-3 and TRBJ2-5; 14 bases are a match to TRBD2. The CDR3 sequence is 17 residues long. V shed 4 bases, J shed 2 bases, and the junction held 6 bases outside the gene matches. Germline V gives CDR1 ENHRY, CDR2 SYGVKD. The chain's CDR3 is CAISGGTSGGTQETQYF. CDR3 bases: TGTGCCATCAGTGGTGGGACTAGCGGGGGTACTCAAGAGACCCAGTACTTC.

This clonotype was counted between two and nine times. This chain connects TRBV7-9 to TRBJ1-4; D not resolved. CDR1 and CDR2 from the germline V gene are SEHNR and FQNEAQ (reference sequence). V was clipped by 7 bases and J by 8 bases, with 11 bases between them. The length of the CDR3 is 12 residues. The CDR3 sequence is CASTLSGEKLFF. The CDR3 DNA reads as TGTGCCAGCACCCTCAGTGGGGAAAAACTGTTTTTT.

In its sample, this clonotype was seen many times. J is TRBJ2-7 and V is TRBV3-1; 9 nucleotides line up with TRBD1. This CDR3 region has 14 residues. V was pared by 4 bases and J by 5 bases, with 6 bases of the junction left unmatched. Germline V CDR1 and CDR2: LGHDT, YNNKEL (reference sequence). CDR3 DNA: TGTGCCAGCAGCCCCGGGACAGGGATCAACGAGCAGTACTTC. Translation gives CASSPGTGINEQYF.

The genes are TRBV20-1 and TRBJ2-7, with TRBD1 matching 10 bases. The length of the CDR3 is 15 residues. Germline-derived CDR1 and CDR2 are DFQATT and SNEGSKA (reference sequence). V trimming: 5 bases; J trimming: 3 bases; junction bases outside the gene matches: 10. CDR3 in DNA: TGCAGTGCTCTTGCCCCGGACAGGGGGTTCTACGAGCAGTACTTC. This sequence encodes CSALAPDRGFYEQYF.

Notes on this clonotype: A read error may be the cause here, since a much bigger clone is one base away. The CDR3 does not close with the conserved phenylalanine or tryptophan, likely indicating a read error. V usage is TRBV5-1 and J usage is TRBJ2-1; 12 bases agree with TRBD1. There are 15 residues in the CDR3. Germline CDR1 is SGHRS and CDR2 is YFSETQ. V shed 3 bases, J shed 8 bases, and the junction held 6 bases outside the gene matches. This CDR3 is CASSSTGQGAYEQFC. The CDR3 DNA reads TGCGCCAGCAGCTCGACGGGACAGGGGGCTTATGAGCAGTTCTGC.

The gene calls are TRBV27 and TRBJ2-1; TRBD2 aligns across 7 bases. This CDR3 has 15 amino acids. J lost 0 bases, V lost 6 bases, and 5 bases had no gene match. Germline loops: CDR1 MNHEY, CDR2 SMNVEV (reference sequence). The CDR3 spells CASRGGGNSYNEQFF. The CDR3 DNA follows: TGTGCCAGCAGGGGGGGGGGAAACTCCTACAATGAGCAGTTCTTC.

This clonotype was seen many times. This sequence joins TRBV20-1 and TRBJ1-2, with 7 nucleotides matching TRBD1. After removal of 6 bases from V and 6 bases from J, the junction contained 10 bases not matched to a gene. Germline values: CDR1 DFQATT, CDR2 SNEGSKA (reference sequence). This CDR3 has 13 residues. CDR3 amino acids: CSAPSTGSDGYTF. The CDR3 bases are TGCAGTGCCCCCTCGACAGGGAGCGATGGCTACACCTTC.

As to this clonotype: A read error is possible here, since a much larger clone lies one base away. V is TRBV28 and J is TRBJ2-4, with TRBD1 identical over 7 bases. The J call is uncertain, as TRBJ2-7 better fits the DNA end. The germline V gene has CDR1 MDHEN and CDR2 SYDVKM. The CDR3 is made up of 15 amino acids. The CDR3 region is CAGSRGGQGDYEQYF. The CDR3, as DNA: TGTGCCGGCAGTAGAGGCGGGCAGGGGGATTACGAGCAGTACTTC.

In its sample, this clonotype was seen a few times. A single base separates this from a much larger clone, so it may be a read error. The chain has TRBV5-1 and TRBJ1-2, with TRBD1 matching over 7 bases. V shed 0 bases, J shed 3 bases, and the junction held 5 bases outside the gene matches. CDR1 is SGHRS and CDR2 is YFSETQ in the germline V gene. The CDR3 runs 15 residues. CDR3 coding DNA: TGCGCCAGCAGCTTGGGACAGGGTGCTTACTATGGCTACACCTTC. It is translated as CASSLGQGAYYGYTF.

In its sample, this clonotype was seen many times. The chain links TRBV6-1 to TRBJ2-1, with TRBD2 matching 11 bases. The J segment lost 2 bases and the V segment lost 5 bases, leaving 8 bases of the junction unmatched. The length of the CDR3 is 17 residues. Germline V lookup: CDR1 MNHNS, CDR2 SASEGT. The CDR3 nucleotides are TGTGCCAGCAGTCCCTGGTTAGCGGGGGGGCCCTACAATGAGCAGTTCTTC. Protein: CASSPWLAGGPYNEQFF.

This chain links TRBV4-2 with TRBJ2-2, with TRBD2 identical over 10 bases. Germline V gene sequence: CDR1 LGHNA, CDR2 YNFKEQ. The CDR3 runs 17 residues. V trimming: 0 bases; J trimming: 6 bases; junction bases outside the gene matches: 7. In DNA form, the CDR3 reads TGTGCCAGCAGCCAAGAAAAGCGGGGGGGCCTTGCCGGGGAGCTGTTTTTT. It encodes CASSQEKRGGLAGELFF.

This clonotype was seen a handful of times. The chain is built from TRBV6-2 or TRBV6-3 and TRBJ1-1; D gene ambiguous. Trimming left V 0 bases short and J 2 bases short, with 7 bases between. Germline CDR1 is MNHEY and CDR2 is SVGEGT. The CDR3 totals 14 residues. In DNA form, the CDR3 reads TGTGCCAGCAGTTACTCGTTGGGCAACACTGAAGCTTTCTTT. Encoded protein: CASSYSLGNTEAFF.

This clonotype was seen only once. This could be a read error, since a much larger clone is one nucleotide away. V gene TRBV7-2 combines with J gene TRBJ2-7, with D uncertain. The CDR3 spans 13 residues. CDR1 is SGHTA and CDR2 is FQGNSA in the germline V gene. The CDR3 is CVSSLERDYEQYF. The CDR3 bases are TGTGTCAGCAGCTTAGAAAGGGACTACGAGCAGTACTTC.

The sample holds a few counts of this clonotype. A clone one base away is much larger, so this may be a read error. Here the CDR3 reads CSAPGGGGNQEAQYF. As DNA, the CDR3 is TGCAGTGCTCCGGGTGGCGGGGGGAACCAAGAGGCCCAGTACTTC. The genes are TRBV20-1 and TRBJ2-5; 8 bases match TRBD2. The CDR3 spans 15 residues. Per germline, CDR1 DFQATT and CDR2 SNEGSKA (reference sequence).

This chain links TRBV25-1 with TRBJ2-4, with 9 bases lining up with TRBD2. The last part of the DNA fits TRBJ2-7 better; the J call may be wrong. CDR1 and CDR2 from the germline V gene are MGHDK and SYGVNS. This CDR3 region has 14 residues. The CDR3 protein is CASSRLAGSHEQYF. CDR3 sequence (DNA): TGTGCCAGCAGTCGTCTAGCGGGAAGCCACGAGCAGTACTTC.

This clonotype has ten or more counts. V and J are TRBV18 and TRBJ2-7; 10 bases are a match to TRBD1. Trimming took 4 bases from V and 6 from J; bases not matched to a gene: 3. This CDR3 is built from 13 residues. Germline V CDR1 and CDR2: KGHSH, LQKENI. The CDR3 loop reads CASSQGQGGEQYF. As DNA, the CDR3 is TGTGCCAGCTCACAAGGACAGGGGGGCGAGCAGTACTTC.